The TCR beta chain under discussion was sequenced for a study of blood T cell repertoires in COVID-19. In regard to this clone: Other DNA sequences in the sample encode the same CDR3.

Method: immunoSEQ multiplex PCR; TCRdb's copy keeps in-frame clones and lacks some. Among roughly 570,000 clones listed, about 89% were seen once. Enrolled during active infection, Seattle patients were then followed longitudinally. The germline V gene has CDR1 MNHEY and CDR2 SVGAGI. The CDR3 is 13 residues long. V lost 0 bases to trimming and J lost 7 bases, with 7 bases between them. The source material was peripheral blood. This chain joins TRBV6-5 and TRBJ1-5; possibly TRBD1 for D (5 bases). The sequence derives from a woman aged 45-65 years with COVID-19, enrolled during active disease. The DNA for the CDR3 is TGTGCCAGCAGTTACTCAAGGGGCCAGCCCCAGCATTTT. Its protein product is CASSYSRGQPQHF.